This T cell receptor (beta chain) came from a study of blood T cell repertoires in COVID-19. In the original workflow: Nucleated cell number was recorded as an estimate derived from reference gene primer amplification. Sequencing was performed with immunoSEQ multiplex PCR; in TCRdb, only in-frame clones are kept and a portion is missing. V, J and clone size derive from that table, while D and trimming were established from the DNA sequence. The data contain about 200,000 clones, roughly 80% of them seen just once; the ten biggest clones take up 7.5% to 9%. This CDR3 is built from 15 residues. Unmatched junction bases numbered 14, after V lost 7 bases and J lost 11 bases. Germline values: CDR1 SNHLY, CDR2 FYNNEI.

The chain employs TRBV2 and TRBJ1-6; TRBD1 matches at 7 bases. The source material was peripheral blood. The TCR sequence derives from an elderly woman with acute or convalescent COVID-19. The CDR3 loop is CASTLRTGYETPLHF. CDR3 coding DNA: TGTGCCAGCACCCTCAGGACAGGATACGAGACACCCCTCCACTTT. The full variable domain, completed using reference TRBV2 and TRBJ1-6, is EPEVTQTPSHQVTQMGQEVILRCVPISNHLYFYWYRQILGQKVEFLVSFYNNEISEKSEIFDDQFSVERPDGSNFTLKIRSTKLEDSAMYFCASTLRTGYETPLHFGNGTRLTVT.